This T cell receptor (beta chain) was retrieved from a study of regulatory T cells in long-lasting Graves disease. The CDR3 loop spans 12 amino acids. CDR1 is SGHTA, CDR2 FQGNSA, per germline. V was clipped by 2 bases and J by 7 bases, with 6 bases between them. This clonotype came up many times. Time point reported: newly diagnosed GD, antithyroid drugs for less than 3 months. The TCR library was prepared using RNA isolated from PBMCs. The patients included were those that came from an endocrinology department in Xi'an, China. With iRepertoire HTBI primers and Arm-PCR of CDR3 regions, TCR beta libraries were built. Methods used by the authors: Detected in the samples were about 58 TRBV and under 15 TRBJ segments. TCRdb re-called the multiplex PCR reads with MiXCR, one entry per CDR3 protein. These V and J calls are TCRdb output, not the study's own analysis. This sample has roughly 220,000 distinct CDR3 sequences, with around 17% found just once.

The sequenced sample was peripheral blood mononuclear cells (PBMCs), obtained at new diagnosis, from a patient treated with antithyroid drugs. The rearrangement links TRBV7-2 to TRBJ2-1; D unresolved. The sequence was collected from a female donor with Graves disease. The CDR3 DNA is TGTGCCAGCAGCTTAAACAGAAATGAGCAGTTCTTC. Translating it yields CASSLNRNEQFF.